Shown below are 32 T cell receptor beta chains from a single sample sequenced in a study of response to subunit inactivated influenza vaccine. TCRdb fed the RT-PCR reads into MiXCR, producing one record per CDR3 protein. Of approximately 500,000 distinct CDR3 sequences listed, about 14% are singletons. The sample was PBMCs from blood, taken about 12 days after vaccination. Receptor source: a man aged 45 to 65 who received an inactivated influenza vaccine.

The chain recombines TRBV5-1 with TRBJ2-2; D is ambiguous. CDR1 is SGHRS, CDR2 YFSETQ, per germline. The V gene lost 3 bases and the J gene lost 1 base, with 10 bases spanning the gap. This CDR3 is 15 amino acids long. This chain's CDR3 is CASSWGNRNTGELFF. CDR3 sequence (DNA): TGCGCCAGCAGCTGGGGTAACAGGAACACCGGGGAGCTGTTTTTT.

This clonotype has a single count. The CDR3 DNA is TGTGCCAGCAGCTTAGTTGGGAGCTTGAGTGGGCACGAGCAGTACTTC. Amino acid sequence: CASSLVGSLSGHEQYF. The rearrangement uses TRBV11-2 and TRBJ2-7; D may be TRBD2 (5 bases). Germline V gene data show CDR1 as SGHAT and CDR2 as FQNNGV. This CDR3 is 16 amino acids long. Trimming shortened V by 1 base and J by 5 bases, and 18 bases separated the two germline ends.

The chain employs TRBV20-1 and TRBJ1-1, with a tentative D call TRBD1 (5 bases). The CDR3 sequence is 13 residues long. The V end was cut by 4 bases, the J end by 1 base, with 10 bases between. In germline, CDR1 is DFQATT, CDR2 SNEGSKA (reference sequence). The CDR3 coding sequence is TGCAGTGCTAAAAAGACAGCGAACACTGAAGCTTTCTTT. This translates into CSAKKTANTEAFF.

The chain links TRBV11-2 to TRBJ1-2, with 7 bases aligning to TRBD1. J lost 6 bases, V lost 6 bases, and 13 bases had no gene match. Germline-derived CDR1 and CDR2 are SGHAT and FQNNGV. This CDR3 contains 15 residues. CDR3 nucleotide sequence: TGTGCCAGCAGTTTTACTTCGACAGGGAATCATGGCTACACCTTC. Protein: CASSFTSTGNHGYTF.

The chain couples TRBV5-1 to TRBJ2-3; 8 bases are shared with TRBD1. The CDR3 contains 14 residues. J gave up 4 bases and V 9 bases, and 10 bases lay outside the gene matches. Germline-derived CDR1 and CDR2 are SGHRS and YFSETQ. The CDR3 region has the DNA TGCGCCACCCGCGCAGGGGGCGCCTCAGATACGCAGTATTTT. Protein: CATRAGGASDTQYF. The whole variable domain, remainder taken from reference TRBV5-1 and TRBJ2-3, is KAGVTQTPRYLIKTRGQQVTLSCSPISGHRSVSWYQQTPGQGLQFLFEYFSETQRNKGNFPGRFSGRQFSNSRSEMNVSTLELGDSALYLCATRAGGASDTQYFGPGTRLTVL.

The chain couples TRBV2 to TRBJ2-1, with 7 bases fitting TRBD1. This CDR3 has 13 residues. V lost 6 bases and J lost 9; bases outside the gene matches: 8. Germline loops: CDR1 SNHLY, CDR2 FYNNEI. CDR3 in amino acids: CASRDRWVGEQFF. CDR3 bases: TGTGCCAGCAGGGACAGGTGGGTGGGTGAGCAGTTCTTC.

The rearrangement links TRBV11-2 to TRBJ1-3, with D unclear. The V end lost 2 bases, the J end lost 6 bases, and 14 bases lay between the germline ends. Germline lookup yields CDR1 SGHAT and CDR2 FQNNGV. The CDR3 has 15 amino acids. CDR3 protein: CASSLYWPAPNTIYF. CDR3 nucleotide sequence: TGTGCCAGCAGCTTATACTGGCCAGCCCCAAACACCATATATTTT.

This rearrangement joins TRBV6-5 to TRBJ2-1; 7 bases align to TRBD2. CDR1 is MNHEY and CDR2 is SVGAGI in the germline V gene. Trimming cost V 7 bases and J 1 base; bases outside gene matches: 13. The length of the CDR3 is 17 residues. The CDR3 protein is CASIIMPGTTSYNEQFF. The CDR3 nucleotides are TGTGCCAGCATTATAATGCCCGGGACTACGTCCTACAATGAGCAGTTCTTC.

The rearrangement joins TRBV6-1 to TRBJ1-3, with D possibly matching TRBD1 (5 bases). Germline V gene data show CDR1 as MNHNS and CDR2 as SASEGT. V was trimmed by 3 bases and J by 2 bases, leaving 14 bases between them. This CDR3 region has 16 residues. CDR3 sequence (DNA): TGTGCCAGCAGTGACCGTGTGGGACCAACTGGAAACACCATATATTTT. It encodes CASSDRVGPTGNTIYF.

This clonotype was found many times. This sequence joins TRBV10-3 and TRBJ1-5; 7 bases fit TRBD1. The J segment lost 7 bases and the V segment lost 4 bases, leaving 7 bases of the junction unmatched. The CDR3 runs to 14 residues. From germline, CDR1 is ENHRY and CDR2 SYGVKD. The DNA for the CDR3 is TGTGCCATCAGTGGTACAGGGGAGGGCCAGCCCCAGCATTTT. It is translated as CAISGTGEGQPQHF.

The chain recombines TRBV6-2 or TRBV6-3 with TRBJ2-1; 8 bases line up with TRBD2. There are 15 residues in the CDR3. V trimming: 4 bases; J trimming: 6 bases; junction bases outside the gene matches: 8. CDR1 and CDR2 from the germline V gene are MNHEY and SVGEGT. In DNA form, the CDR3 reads TGTGCCAGCAGTTTGGTAGCGGGATGGGCCAATGAGCAGTTCTTC. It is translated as CASSLVAGWANEQFF.

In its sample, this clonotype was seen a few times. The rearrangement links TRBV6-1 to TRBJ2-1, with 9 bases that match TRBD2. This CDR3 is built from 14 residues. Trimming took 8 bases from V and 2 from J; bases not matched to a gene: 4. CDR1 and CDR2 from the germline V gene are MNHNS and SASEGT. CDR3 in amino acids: CASSSGITYNEQFF. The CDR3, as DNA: TGTGCCAGCTCTAGCGGGATAACCTACAATGAGCAGTTCTTC.

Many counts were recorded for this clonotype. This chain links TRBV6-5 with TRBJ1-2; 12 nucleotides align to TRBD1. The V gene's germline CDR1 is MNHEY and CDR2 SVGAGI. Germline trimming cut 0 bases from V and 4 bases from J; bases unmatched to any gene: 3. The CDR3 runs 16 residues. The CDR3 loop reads CASSYSAGQGAYGYTF. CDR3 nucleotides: TGTGCCAGCAGTTACTCTGCGGGACAGGGGGCCTATGGCTACACCTTC.

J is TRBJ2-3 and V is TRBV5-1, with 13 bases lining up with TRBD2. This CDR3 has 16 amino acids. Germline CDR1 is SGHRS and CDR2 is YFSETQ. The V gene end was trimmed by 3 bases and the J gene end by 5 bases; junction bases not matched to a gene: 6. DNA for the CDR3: TGCGCCAGCAGCTGGACTAGCGGGGGCCCTCGAGATACGCAGTATTTT. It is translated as CASSWTSGGPRDTQYF.

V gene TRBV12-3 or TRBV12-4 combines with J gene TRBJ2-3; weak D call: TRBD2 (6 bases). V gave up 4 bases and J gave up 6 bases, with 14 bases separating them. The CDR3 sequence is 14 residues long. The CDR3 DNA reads TGTGCCAGCAGTTCCACTATCCGGGGGGATACGCAGTATTTT. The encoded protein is CASSSTIRGDTQYF.

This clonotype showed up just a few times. CDR3 protein: CASSTRDRWTTDTQYF. CDR3 coding DNA: TGTGCCAGCTCAACCCGGGACAGATGGACCACAGATACGCAGTATTTT. The rearrangement links TRBV18 to TRBJ2-3, with TRBD1 identical over 7 bases. The CDR3 covers 16 residues. J was trimmed by 2 bases and V by 5 bases; bases with no gene match: 10. The germline CDR1 and CDR2 sequences are KGHSH and LQKENI.

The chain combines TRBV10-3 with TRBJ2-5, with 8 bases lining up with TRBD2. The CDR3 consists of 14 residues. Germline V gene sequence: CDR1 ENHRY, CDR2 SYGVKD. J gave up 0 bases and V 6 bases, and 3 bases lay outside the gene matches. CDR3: CAISREGNQETQYF. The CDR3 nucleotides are TGTGCCATCAGCCGGGAGGGAAACCAAGAGACCCAGTACTTC.

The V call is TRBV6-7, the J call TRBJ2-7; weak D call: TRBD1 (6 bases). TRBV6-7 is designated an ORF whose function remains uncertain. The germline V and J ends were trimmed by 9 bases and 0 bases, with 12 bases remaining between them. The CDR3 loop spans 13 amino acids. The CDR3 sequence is CARNTGISYEQYF. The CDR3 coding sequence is TGTGCCAGAAACACAGGGATCTCCTACGAGCAGTACTTC.

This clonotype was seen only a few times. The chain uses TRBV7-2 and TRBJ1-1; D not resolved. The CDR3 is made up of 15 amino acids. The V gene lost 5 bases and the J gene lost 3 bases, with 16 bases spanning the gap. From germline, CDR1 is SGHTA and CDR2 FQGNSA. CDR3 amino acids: CASSKRTGLDTEAFF. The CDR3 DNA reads TGTGCCAGCAGCAAACGGACCGGACTTGACACTGAAGCTTTCTTT.

The CDR3 nucleotides read TGTGCCAGCAGTTATAACAGGGTAAATGAGCAGTTCTTC. This translates into CASSYNRVNEQFF. This chain uses TRBV6-2 or TRBV6-3 with TRBJ2-1; weak D call: TRBD1 (6 bases). In germline, CDR1 is MNHEY, CDR2 SVGEGT. CDR3 size: 13 residues. V was shortened by 3 bases and J by 7 bases, with 10 bases between the two germline ends.

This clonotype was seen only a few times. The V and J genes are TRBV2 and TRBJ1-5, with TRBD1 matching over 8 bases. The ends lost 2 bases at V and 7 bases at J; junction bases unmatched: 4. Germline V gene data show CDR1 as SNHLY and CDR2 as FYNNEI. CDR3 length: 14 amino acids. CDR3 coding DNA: TGTGCCAGCAGTGAACGGACAGGGTTCCAGCCCCAGCATTTT. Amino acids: CASSERTGFQPQHF.

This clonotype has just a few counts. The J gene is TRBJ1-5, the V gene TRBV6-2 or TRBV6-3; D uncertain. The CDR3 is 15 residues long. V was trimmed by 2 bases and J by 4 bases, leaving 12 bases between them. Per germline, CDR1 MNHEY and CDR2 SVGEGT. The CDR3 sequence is CASSYGSGQNQPQHF. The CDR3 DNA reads TGTGCCAGCAGTTACGGCAGTGGGCAGAATCAGCCCCAGCATTTT.

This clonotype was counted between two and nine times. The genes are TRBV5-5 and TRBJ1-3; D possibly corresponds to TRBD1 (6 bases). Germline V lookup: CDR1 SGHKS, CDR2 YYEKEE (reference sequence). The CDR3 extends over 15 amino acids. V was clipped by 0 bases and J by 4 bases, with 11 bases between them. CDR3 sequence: CASSLAGQSGNTIYF. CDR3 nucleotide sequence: TGTGCCAGCAGCTTGGCCGGACAGTCCGGAAACACCATATATTTT.

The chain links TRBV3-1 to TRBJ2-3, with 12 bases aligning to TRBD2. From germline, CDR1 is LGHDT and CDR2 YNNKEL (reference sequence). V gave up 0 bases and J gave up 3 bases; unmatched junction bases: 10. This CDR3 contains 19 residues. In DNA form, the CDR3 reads TGTGCCAGCAGCCAAGAGGAAGGTACTAGCGGGAGGAATACAGATACGCAGTATTTT. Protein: CASSQEEGTSGRNTDTQYF.

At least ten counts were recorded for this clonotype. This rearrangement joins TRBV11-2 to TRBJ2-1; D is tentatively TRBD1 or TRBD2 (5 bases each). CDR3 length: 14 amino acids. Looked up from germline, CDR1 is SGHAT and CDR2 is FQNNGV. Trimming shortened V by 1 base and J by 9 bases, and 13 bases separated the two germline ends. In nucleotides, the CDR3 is TGTGCCAGCAGCTTAGTTAGCAGGGCGGGTGAGCAGTTCTTC. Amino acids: CASSLVSRAGEQFF. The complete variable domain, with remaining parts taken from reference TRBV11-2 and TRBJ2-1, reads EAGVAQSPRYKIIEKRQSVAFWCNPISGHATLYWYQQILGQGPKLLIQFQNNGVVDDSQLPKDRFSAERLKGVDSTLKIQPAKLEDSAVYLCASSLVSRAGEQFFGPGTRLTVL.

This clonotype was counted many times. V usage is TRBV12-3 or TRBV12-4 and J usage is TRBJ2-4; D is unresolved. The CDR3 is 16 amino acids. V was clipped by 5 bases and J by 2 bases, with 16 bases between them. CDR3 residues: CASSPGRSGSKNIQYF. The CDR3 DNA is TGTGCCAGCAGTCCTGGGCGGAGTGGATCCAAAAACATTCAGTACTTC.

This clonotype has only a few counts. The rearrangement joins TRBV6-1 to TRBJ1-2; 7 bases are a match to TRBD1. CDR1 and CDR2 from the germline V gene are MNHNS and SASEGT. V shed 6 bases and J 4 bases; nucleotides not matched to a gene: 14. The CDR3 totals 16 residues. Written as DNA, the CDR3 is TGTGCCAGCAGCGGAGGGACAGCCTTTAGCACCTATGGCTACACCTTC. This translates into CASSGGTAFSTYGYTF.

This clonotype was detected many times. CDR3 in DNA: TGCGCCAGCAGCCTACATAGCGGCCAAGAGACCCAGTACTTC. It codes for CASSLHSGQETQYF. This rearrangement joins TRBV5-1 to TRBJ2-5, with D possibly matching TRBD2 (6 bases). The CDR3 is 14 residues long. V lost 4 bases and J 1 base, leaving 11 bases between the germline ends. Germline assignment: CDR1 SGHRS and CDR2 YFSETQ. Looking up the rest from reference TRBV5-1 and TRBJ2-5 gives the full variable domain: KAGVTQTPRYLIKTRGQQVTLSCSPISGHRSVSWYQQTPGQGLQFLFEYFSETQRNKGNFPGRFSGRQFSNSRSEMNVSTLELGDSALYLCASSLHSGQETQYFGPGTRLLVL.

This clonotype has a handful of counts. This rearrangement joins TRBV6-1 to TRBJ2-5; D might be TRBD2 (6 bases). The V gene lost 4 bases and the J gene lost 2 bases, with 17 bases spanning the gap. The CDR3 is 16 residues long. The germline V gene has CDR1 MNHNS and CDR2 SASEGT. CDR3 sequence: CASSASHRLVQETQYF. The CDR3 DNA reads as TGTGCCAGCAGTGCATCCCACCGACTAGTACAAGAGACCCAGTACTTC.

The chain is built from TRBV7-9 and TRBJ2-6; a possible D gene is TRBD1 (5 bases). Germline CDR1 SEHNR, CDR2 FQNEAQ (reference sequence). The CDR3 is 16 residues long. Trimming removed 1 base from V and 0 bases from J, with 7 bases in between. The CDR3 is CASSLGQHSGANVLTF. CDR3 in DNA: TGTGCCAGCAGCTTAGGACAGCACTCTGGGGCCAACGTCCTGACTTTC.

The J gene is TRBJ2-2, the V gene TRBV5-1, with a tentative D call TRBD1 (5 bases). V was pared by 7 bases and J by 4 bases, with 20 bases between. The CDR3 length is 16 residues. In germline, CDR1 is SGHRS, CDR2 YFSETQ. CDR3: CASWNVGRRGTGELFF. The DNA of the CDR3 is TGCGCCAGCTGGAACGTGGGGCGAAGGGGCACCGGGGAGCTGTTTTTT.

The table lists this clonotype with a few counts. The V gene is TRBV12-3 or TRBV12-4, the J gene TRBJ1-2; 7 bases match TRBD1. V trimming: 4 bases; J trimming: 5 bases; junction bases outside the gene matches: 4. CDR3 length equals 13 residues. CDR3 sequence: CASSSPRGYGYTF. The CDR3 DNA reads TGTGCCAGCAGTTCCCCCAGGGGGTATGGCTACACCTTC.